A selection of T cell receptor beta chains follows, all from one sample in a study of blood T cell repertoires in COVID-19. Clones were sequenced by immunoSEQ multiplex PCR, and TCRdb holds only the in-frame ones, with some missing. The repertoire has roughly 60,000 clones, more than 65% of them found once; the top ten carry around 10%. Material for sequencing was peripheral blood. These receptors originate from an elderly man with COVID-19, enrolled during active disease. The CDR3 runs from the conserved cysteine through the conserved F or W. D genes are given only for firm matches. Only some rows state a clone size, as once, few, many or a class for expanded clones.

CDR3 DNA,CDR3 protein,V gene,J gene,clone size,D gene
TGTGCCAGCAGCCACACAGGTATCGGGCAGTACTTC,CASSHTGIGQYF,TRBV5-8,TRBJ2-7,-,-
TGTGCCAGCAGTCTCGCGGGAGCGAGCGGGGAGCTGTTTTTT,CASSLAGASGELFF,TRBV6-2/TRBV6-3,TRBJ2-2,-,TRBD2
TGTGCCAGCACGGAAGGGCAGGGGTTAAACTATGGCTACACCTTC,CASTEGQGLNYGYTF,TRBV9,TRBJ1-2,-,-
TGTGCCAGCAGGTTCTTGACAGGGGGCTTCTATGGCTACACCTTC,CASRFLTGGFYGYTF,TRBV2,TRBJ1-2,-,TRBD1
TGTGCCATCAGTGAGTCTGGCAACGCGGGCACTGAAGCTTTCTTT,CAISESGNAGTEAFF,TRBV10-3,TRBJ1-1,-,-
TGTGCCAGCAGTTTTGTACAGGACACAACTAATGAAAAACTGTTTTTT,CASSFVQDTTNEKLFF,TRBV28,TRBJ1-4,few,-
TGTGCCACCAGTGATAGCGCGAACTCCTGGAATCAGCCCCAGCATTTT,CATSDSANSWNQPQHF,TRBV24-1,TRBJ1-5,-,-
TGTGCCAGCAGCTTGCGCGGACTAGCGGGGAACCCAGATACGCAGTATTTT,CASSLRGLAGNPDTQYF,TRBV5-6,TRBJ2-3,-,TRBD2
TGTGCCAGCAGCCCTTGGATGCCGGGACATCAAACCTATAATTCACCCCTCCACTTT,CASSPWMPGHQTYNSPLHF,TRBV3-1/TRBV3-2,TRBJ1-6,-,-
TGCAGTGACGGGAAGCTAAAGGGCTACACCTTC,CSDGKLKGYTF,TRBV20-1,TRBJ1-2,-,-
TGTGCCAGCAGCGTAGGTCAATTGAACACTGAAGCTTTCTTT,CASSVGQLNTEAFF,TRBV9,TRBJ1-1,-,-
TGTGCCAGCAGCCAAGGGGGCGGAATGAACACTGAAGCTTTCTTT,CASSQGGGMNTEAFF,TRBV3-1/TRBV3-2,TRBJ1-1,-,-